This paragraph covers one TCR beta chain sequence. This record comes from a study of technical replicates of blood from a handful of donors. The table came from immunoSEQ multiplex PCR; TCRdb's copy has only in-frame clones and leaves some out. Found here are some 70,000 clones, about 95% of them singletons; the top ten hold less than 0.3%. This TCR came from a human donor in good health. The sequencing sample was made of T cells isolated from PBMCs.

The CDR3 region has the DNA TGTGCCAGCAGCCCCGGACAGGTCTGGGCTATGAACACTGAAGCTTTCTTT. Translated: CASSPGQVWAMNTEAFF. The chain combines TRBV13 with TRBJ1-1; TRBD1 aligns across 7 bases. This CDR3 spans 17 amino acids. Looked up from germline, CDR1 is PRHDT and CDR2 is FYEKMQ (reference sequence). After removal of 5 bases from V and 0 bases from J, the junction contained 12 bases not matched to a gene.